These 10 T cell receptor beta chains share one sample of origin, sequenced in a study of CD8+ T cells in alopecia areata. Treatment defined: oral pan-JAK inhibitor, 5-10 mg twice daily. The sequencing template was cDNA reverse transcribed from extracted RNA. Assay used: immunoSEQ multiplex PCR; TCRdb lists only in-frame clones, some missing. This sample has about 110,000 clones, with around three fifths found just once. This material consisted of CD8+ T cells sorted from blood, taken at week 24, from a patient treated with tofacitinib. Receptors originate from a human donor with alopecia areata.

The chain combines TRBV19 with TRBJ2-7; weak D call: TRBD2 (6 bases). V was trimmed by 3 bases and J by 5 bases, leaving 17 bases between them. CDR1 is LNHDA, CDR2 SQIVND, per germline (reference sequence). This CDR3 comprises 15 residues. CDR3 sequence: CASSIGNVGGDEQYF. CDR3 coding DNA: TGTGCCAGTAGTATCGGGAACGTGGGGGGAGACGAGCAGTACTTC.

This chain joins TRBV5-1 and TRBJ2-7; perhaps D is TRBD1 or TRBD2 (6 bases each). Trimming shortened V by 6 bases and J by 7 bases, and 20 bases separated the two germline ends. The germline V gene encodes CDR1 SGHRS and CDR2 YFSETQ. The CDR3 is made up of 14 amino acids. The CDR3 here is CASTPTGGLLEQYF. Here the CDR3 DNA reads TGCGCCAGCACCCCGACAGGAGGGTTATTGGAGCAGTACTTC.

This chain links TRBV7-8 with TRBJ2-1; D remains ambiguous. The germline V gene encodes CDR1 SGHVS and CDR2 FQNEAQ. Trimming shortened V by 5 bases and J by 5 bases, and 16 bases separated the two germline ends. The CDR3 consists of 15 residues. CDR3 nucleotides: TGTGCCAGCAGCAATGGACCACGGTCCGACAATGAGCAGTTCTTC. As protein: CASSNGPRSDNEQFF.

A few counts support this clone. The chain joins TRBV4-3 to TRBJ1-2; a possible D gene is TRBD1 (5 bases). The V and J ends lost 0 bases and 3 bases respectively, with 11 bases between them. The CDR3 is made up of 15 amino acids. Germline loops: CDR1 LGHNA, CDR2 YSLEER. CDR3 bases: TGCGCCAGCAGCCAAGATGGGGGATGGGACTATGGCTACACCTTC. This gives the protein CASSQDGGWDYGYTF.

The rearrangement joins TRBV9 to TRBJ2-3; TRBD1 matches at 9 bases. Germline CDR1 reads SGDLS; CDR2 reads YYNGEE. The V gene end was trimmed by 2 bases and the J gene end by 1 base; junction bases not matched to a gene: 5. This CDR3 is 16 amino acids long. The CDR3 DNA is TGTGCCAGCAGCGTTATCGGGACAGGGCGCACAGATACGCAGTATTTT. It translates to CASSVIGTGRTDTQYF.

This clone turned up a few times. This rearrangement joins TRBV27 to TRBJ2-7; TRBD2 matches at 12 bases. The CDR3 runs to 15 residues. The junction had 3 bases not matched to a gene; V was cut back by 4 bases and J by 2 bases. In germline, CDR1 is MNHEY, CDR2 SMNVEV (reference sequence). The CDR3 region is CASSYSSGGAYEQYF. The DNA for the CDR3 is TGTGCCAGCAGTTACTCTAGCGGGGGGGCCTACGAGCAGTACTTC.

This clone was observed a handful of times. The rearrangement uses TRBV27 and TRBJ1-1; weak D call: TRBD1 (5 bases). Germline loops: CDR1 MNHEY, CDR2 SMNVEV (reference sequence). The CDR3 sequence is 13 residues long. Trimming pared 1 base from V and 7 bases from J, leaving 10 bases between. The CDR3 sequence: CASSLWQGDEAFF. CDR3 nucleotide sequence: TGTGCCAGCAGTTTATGGCAGGGAGATGAAGCTTTCTTT.

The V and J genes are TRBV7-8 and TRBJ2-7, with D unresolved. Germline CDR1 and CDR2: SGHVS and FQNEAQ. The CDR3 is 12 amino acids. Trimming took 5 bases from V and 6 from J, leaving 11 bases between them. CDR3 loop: CASSRGTSEQYF. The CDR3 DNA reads TGTGCCAGCAGCAGAGGTACGAGCGAGCAGTACTTC.

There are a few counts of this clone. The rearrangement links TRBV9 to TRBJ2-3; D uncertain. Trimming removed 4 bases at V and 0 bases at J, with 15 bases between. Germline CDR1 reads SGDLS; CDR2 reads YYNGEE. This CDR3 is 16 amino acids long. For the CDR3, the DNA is TGTGCCAGCAGCCCTCACAGAAAGAAGAGCACAGATACGCAGTATTTT. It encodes CASSPHRKKSTDTQYF. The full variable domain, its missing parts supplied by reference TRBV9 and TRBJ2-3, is DSGVTQTPKHLITATGQRVTLRCSPRSGDLSVYWYQQSLDQGLQFLIQYYNGEERAKGNILERFSAQQFPDLHSELNLSSLELGDSALYFCASSPHRKKSTDTQYFGPGTRLTVL.

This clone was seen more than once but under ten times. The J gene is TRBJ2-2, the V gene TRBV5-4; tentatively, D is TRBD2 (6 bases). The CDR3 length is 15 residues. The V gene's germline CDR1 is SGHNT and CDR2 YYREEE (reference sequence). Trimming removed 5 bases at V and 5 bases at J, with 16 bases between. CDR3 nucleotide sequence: TGTGCCAGCAGTCGGACACTAGCAAGTACCGGGGAGCTGTTTTTT. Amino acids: CASSRTLASTGELFF. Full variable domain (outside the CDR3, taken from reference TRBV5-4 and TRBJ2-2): ETGVTQSPTHLIKTRGQQVTLRCSSQSGHNTVSWYQQALGQGPQFIFQYYREEENGRGNFPPRFSGLQFPNYSSELNVNALELDDSALYLCASSRTLASTGELFFGEGSRLTVL.